This record looks at one T cell receptor beta chain sequence and its context. Its specificity is unknown. V was pared by 3 bases and J by 11 bases, with 20 bases between. The germline V gene has CDR1 MGHDK and CDR2 SYGVNS. The CDR3 spans 14 residues. These data originate in a study of chemoradiotherapy in HPV16-positive cancers. Repeated repertoire sampling spanned the course of chemoradiotherapy. Only in-frame clones appear in the TCRdb table, and some are missing; sequencing was by immunoSEQ multiplex PCR. The sample records under 8,000 clones, over 70% being singletons. Points from the study as a whole: Only two HPV16-positive patients supplied the functional HPV-specificity definition. Better recurrence-free survival went with HPV-responsive T-cell expansion in HPV16-positive patients. Candidate HPV-specific clones and E7-related TCR motifs grew in tumor during treatment.

This chain connects TRBV25-1 to TRBJ2-7, with D possibly being TRBD1 (6 bases). This specimen consisted of tumor tissue, obtained from a patient who underwent chemoradiotherapy. The sequence came from a human donor with HPV-associated anogenital cancer. CDR3 protein: CASSDPPHDRREYF. The DNA for the CDR3 is TGTGCCAGCAGTGATCCTCCCCATGACAGGCGGGAGTACTTC.